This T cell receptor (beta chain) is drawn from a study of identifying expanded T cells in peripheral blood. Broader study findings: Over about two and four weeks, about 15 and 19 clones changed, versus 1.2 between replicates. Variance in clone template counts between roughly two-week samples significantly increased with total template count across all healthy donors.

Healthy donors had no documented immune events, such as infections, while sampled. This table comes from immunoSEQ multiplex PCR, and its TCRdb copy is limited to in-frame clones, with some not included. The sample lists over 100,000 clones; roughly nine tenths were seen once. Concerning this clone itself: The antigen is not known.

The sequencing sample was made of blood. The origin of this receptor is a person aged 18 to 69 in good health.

CDR3 loop: CASRVAGGQYNEQFF. The CDR3 DNA sequence: TGTGCCAGCAGGGTAGCGGGGGGGCAATACAATGAGCAGTTCTTC. The chain uses TRBV6-1 and TRBJ2-1; the match to TRBD2 covers 11 bases. Germline V gene data show CDR1 as MNHNS and CDR2 as SASEGT. CDR3 length: 15 amino acids. V was pared by 6 bases and J by 4 bases, with 5 bases of the junction left unmatched.